Listed below are T cell receptor beta chains from one sample, sequenced in a study of somatic mutations in cytotoxic T cells in rheumatoid arthritis. Measured with immunoSEQ multiplex PCR; TCRdb has only the in-frame clones, and not every one. The top ten hold roughly 8.9% of the sample, which has under 30,000 clones, roughly 74% seen once. Sequencing input: CD8+ T cells sorted from blood. Source of these receptors: a woman under 30 in good health. CDR3s leave out the opening cysteine and the closing phenylalanine or tryptophan.

TRBV19	ASSITAAGGHNEQF
TRBV7-7	ASSFGTGGYEQY
TRBV27	ASSLGRYTDTQY
TRBV7-9	ASSLAGLAGYEQF
TRBV2	ASSDPGTEAF
TRBV28	ASNGGRGTEAF
TRBV29-1	SVDTGIYGYT
TRBV5-4	ASSLGGSPLH
TRBV11-2	ASSLRGQGFWANEKLF
TRBV27	ASSPYSGANVLT
TRBV6-1	ASSEGVEGSAVYGYT
TRBV12-5	ASGLGTGDQPQH
TRBV28	ASSGQGISEQY
TRBV5-5	ASSLEGNSNQPQH
TRBV6-6	ASSYQQNMNTEAF
TRBV21-1	ASRVETSGYTGELF
TRBV2	ASSESGEGGTNEKLF
TRBV7-9	ASSSEPNEQF
TRBV7-9	ASSLIGTANEKLF
TRBV6-5	ASSYSNIQY
TRBV20-1	SARDYQTQY
TRBV4-1	ASSQEYGLGPYGYT
TRBV6-5	ASSQYTEAF
TRBV27	ASSLARVGQPQH
TRBV14	ASSQVADEQF
TRBV6-5	ASSSGGGETQY
TRBV28	ASSSQGISNQPQH
TRBV4-1	ASSAPGPENEKLF
TRBV28	ASREGGDTQY
TRBV4-1	ASSQDWDEQF
TRBV5-4	ASSLPPSYEQY
TRBV28	ASSFGGLQETQY
TRBV5-1	ASSPNSGTVNEQF
TRBV10-3	AIRIQGENTEAF
TRBV27	ASSLLPGQGGSNEQF
TRBV7-3	ASSPGGGGGYT